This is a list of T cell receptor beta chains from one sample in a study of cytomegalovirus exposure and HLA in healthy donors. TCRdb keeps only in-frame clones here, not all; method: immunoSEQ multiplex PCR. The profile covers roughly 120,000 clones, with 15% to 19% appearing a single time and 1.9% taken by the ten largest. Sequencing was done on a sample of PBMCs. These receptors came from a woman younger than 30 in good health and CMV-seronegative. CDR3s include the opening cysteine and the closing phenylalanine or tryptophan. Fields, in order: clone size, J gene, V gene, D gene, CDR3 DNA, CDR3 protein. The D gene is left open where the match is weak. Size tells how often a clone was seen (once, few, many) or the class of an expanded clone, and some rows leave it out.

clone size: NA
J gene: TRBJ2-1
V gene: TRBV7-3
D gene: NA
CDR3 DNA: TGTGCCAGCAGCTCCCAGGGTGGGGGGGCCTTTTCTGAGCAGTTCTTC
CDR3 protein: CASSSQGGGAFSEQFF

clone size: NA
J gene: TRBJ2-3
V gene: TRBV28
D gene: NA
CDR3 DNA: TGTGCCAGCAGTCCCCCCGGGGGAGGAGCGCAGTATTTT
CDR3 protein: CASSPPGGGAQYF

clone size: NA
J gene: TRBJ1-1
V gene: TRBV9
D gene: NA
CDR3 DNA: TGTGCCAGCGGCCAAGGGGAGGGGGGGTACACTGAAGCTTTCTTT
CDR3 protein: CASGQGEGGYTEAFF

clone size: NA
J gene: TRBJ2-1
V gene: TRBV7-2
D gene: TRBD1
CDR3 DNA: TGTGCCAGCAGCTTAGGACAGGGCGCCTACAATGAGCAGTTCTTC
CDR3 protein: CASSLGQGAYNEQFF

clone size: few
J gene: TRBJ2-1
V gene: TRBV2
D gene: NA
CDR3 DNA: TGTGCCAGCAGGGGTAGAGGTTACAATGAGCAGTTCTTC
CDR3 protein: CASRGRGYNEQFF

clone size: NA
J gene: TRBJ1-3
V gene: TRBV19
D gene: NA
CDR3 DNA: TGTGCCAGTAGTTCGAGCTCTGGAAACACCATATATTTT
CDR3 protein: CASSSSSGNTIYF

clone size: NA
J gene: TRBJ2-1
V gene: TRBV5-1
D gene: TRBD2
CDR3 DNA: TGCGCCACCAGTACTAGCGGGAGCATCTATGAGCAGTTCTTC
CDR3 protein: CATSTSGSIYEQFF

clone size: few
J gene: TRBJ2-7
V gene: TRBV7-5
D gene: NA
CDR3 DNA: TGTGTAGGGGGGGAAATGAGGTACTTC
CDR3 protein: CVGGEMRYF

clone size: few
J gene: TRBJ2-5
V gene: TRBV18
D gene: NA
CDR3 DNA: TGTGCCAGCTCACCGAAGACTTACCTGACTTATAAAGAGACCCAGTACTTC
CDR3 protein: CASSPKTYLTYKETQYF

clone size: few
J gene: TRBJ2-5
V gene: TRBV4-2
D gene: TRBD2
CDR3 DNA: TGTGCCAGCAGCCAAGATCCCGGGGAGAGAGCGGGGCAAGAGACCCAGTACTTC
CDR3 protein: CASSQDPGERAGQETQYF

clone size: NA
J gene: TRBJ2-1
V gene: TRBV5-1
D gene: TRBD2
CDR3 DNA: TGCGCCAGCAGCTTCGGGACTAACAATGAGCAGTTCTTC
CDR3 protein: CASSFGTNNEQFF

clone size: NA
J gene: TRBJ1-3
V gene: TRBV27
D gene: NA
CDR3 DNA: TGTGCCAGGAGGGATGACTCTGGAAACACCATATATTTT
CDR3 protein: CARRDDSGNTIYF

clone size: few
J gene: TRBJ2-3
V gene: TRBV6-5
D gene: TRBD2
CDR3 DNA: TGTGCCAGCAGTCCCCTAGCGGGGGCCACAGATACGCAGTATTTT
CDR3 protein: CASSPLAGATDTQYF

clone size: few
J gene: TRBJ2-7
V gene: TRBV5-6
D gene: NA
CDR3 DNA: TGTGCCAGCAGCTTCAGACCGGGGGACGAGCAGTACTTC
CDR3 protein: CASSFRPGDEQYF

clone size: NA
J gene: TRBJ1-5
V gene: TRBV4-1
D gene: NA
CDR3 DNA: TGCGCCAGCAGCCAAGACCCAGATCAGCCCCAGCATTTT
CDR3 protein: CASSQDPDQPQHF

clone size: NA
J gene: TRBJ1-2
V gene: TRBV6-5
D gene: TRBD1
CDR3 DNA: TGTGCCAGCAGTTACAGGGGGCCGGAATATGGCTACACCTTC
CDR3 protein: CASSYRGPEYGYTF

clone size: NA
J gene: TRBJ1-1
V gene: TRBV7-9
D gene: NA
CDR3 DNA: TGTGCCAGCAGCGAACAGGGAGGGGACACTGAAGCTTTCTTT
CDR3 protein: CASSEQGGDTEAFF

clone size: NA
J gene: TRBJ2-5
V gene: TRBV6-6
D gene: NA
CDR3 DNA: TGTGCCAGCATTGCGGGGATCCAAGAGACCCAGTACTTC
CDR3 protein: CASIAGIQETQYF